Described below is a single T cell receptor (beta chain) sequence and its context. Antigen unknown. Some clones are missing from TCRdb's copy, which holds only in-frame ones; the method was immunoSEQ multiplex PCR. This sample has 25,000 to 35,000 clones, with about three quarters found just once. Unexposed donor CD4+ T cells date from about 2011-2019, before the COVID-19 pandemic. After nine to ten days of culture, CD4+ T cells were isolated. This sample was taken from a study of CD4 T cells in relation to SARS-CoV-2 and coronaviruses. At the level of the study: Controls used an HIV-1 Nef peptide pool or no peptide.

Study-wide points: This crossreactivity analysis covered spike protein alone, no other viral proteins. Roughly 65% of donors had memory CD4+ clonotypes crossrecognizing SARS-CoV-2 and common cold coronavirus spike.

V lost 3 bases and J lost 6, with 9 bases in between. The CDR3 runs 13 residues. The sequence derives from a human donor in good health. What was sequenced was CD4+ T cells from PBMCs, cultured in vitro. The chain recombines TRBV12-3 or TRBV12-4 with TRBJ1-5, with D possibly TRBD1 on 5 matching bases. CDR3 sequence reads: CASSFRGTQPQHF. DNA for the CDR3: TGTGCCAGCAGTTTTCGGGGGACTCAGCCCCAGCATTTT.